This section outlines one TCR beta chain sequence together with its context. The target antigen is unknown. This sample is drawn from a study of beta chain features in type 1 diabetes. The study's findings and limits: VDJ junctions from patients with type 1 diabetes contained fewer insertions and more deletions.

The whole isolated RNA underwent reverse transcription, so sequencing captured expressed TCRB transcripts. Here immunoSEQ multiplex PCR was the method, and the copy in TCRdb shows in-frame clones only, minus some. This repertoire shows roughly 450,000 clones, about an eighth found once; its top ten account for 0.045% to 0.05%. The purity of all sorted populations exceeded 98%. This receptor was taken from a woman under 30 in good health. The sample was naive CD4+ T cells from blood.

CDR3 in DNA: TGTGCCAGTAGTAATACAGGGACCGGGGAGCTGTTTTTT. It translates to CASSNTGTGELFF. This sequence joins TRBV19 and TRBJ2-2, with D possibly being TRBD1 (6 bases). Germline CDR1 LNHDA, CDR2 SQIVND (reference sequence). This CDR3 comprises 13 residues. The V end lost 4 bases, the J end lost 5 bases, and 8 bases lay between the germline ends.